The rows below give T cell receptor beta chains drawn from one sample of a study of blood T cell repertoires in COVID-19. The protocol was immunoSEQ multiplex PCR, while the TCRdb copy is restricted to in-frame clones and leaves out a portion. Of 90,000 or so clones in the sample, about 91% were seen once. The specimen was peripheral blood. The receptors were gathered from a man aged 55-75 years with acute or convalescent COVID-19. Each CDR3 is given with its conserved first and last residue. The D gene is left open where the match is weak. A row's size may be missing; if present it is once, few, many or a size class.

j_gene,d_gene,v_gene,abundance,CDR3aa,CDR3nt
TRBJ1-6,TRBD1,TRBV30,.,CAWSADRGNSPLHF,TGTGCCTGGAGTGCCGACAGGGGGAATTCACCCCTCCACTTT
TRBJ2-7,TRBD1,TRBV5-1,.,CASSFKRAPGQGAYEQYF,TGCGCCAGCAGCTTTAAACGCGCCCCGGGACAGGGGGCCTACGAGCAGTACTTC
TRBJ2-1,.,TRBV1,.,CTSSQGSASSYNEQFF,TGCACCAGCAGCCAAGGTAGCGCCAGCTCCTACAATGAGCAGTTCTTC
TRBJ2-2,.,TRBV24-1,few,CATRSGDTGELFF,TGTGCCACCCGATCCGGGGACACCGGGGAGCTGTTTTTT
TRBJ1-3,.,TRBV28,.,CASSFSPGNTIYF,TGTGCCAGCAGTTTTTCCCCAGGGAACACCATATATTTT
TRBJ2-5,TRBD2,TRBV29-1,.,CSVGGAEETQYF,TGCAGCGTGGGAGGGGCCGAAGAGACCCAGTACTTC
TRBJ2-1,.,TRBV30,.,CAWSPGFGGDEQFF,TGTGCCTGGAGCCCCGGGTTTGGGGGCGATGAGCAGTTCTTC
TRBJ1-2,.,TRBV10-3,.,CAISDRPGGANYGYTF,TGTGCCATCAGCGATAGACCGGGAGGAGCTAACTATGGCTACACCTTC
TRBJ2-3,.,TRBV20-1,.,CSASGGNTDTQYF,TGCAGTGCTAGTGGCGGAAACACAGATACGCAGTATTTT
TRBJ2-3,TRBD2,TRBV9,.,CASSVELAGPTTDTQYF,TGTGCCAGCAGCGTAGAACTAGCGGGGCCAACGACAGATACGCAGTATTTT
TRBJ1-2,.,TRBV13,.,CASSFGGSYGYTF,TGTGCCAGCAGCTTTGGGGGGAGCTATGGCTACACCTTC
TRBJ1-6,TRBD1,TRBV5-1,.,CASSSTQGSNSPLHF,TGCGCCAGCAGCTCGACACAGGGGTCTAATTCACCCCTCCACTTT
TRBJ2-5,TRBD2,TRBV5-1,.,CASRQAGGAQETQYF,TGCGCCAGCAGGCAAGCGGGGGGGGCCCAAGAGACCCAGTACTTC
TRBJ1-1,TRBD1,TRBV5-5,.,CASSSGQGRAFF,TGTGCCAGCAGCTCGGGACAGGGTAGGGCTTTCTTT
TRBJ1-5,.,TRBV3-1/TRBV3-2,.,CASSQGPTFYSQYSNQPQHF,TGTGCCAGCAGCCAAGGACCGACATTCTATTCCCAATATAGCAATCAGCCCCAGCATTTT
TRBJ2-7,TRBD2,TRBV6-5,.,CASTRAGGPHEQYF,TGTGCCAGCACCCGAGCGGGAGGGCCGCACGAGCAGTACTTC
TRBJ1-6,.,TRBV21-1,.,CASSNRNLRARDNSPLHF,TGTGCCAGCAGCAACCGAAACTTGAGGGCCCGAGATAATTCACCCCTCCACTTT
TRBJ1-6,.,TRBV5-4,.,CASSRQDNSPLHF,TGTGCCAGCAGCCGACAGGATAATTCACCCCTCCACTTT
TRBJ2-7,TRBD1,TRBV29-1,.,CSVRTTGGSYEQYF,TGCAGCGTTCGAACGACAGGGGGATCCTACGAGCAGTACTTC
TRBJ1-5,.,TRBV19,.,CASSRFLQGGQPQHF,TGTGCCAGTAGTAGGTTTTTACAGGGCGGTCAGCCCCAGCATTTT
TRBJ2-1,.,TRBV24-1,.,CATSGVAAGNYNEQFF,TGTGCCACCAGTGGGGTAGCTGCCGGAAACTACAATGAGCAGTTCTTC
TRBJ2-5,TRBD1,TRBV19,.,CASNPGTGLPETQYF,TGTGCCAGTAACCCAGGGACAGGCCTTCCCGAGACCCAGTACTTC
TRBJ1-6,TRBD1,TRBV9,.,CASSGGQGNSPLHF,TGTGCCAGCAGCGGCGGACAGGGGAATTCACCCCTCCACTTT
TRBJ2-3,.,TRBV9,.,CASTTGRGLHF,TGTGCCAGCACGACCGGTCGGGGTTTACATTTT
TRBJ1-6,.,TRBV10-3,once,CAIRGDSSYNSPLHF,TGTGCCATCAGGGGCGATAGCTCCTATAATTCACCCCTCCACTTT
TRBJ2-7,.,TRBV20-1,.,CSASRSQGSGYEQYF,TGCAGTGCTAGTCGATCCCAGGGGAGTGGGTACGAGCAGTACTTC
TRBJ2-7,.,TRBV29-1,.,CSVASGSEQYF,TGCAGCGTTGCTTCTGGGAGCGAGCAGTACTTC
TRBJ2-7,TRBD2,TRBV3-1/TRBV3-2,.,CASSQGLASYEQYF,TGTGCCAGCAGCCAGGGACTAGCGAGCTACGAGCAGTACTTC
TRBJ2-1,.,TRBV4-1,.,CASSQAGNEQFF,TGCGCCAGCAGCCAAGCCGGGAATGAGCAGTTCTTC
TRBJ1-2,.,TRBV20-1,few,CSASGGNYGYTF,TGCAGTGCTAGTGGAGGGAACTATGGCTACACCTTC
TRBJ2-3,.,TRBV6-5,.,CASREGILMDTQYF,TGTGCCAGCAGGGAGGGCATTTTAATGGATACGCAGTATTTT
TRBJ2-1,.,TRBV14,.,CASSQLQGYNEQFF,TGTGCCAGCAGCCAACTACAGGGCTACAATGAGCAGTTCTTC
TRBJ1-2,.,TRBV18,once,CASSPLVIGQNYGYTF,TGTGCCAGCTCACCACTTGTAATCGGACAGAACTATGGCTACACCTTC
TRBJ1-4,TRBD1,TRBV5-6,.,CASSWGQGGTEKLFF,TGTGCCAGCAGCTGGGGACAGGGAGGGACTGAAAAACTGTTTTTT
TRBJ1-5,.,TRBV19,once,CASSLSSGIVNQPQHF,TGTGCCAGTAGTCTATCTTCGGGGATCGTCAATCAGCCCCAGCATTTT
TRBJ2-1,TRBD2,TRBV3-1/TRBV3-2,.,CASRLLAGGSSYNEQFF,TGTGCCAGCAGACTTCTAGCGGGGGGGAGCTCCTACAATGAGCAGTTCTTC
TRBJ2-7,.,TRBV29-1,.,CSVGSGTFHYEQYF,TGCAGCGTTGGTTCCGGGACATTCCACTACGAGCAGTACTTC
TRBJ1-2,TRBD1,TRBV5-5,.,CASSYQTGTSVYGYTF,TGTGCCAGCAGCTATCAGACAGGGACTTCGGTGTATGGCTACACCTTC
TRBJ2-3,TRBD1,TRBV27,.,CASSGQGWGTDTQYF,TGTGCCAGCAGTGGACAGGGATGGGGCACAGATACGCAGTATTTT
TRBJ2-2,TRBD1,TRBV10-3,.,CAISDHRGGTGELFF,TGTGCCATCAGTGATCACAGGGGTGGCACCGGGGAGCTGTTTTTT
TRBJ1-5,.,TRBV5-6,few,CASSLRGPGNQPQHF,TGTGCCAGCAGCTTGCGAGGGCCAGGCAATCAGCCCCAGCATTTT
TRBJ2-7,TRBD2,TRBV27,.,CASSRLAESYEQYF,TGTGCCAGCAGTCGACTAGCGGAGTCCTACGAGCAGTACTTC
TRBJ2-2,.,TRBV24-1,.,CATSDYHRGGTGELFF,TGTGCCACCAGTGACTATCACAGGGGAGGTACCGGGGAGCTGTTTTTT
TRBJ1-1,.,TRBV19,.,CASRPGFLFSNTEAFF,TGTGCCAGTAGACCGGGATTCCTCTTCTCTAACACTGAAGCTTTCTTT
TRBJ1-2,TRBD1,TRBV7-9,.,CASSGTAYGYTF,TGTGCCAGCAGCGGGACAGCCTATGGCTACACCTTC
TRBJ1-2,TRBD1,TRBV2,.,CASSEASRQGSGYTF,TGTGCCAGCAGTGAAGCCTCCCGACAGGGGTCTGGCTACACCTTC
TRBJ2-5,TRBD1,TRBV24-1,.,CATSDFIGGLETQYF,TGTGCCACCAGTGATTTTATAGGGGGCCTGGAGACCCAGTACTTC
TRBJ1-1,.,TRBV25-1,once,CASSMRELNTEAFF,TGTGCCAGCAGCATGAGGGAGCTAAACACTGAAGCTTTCTTT
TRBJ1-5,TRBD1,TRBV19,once,CASKGGQDYQPQHF,TGTGCCAGTAAAGGGGGACAGGATTATCAGCCCCAGCATTTT
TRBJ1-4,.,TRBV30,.,CAWSGGARDEKLFF,TGTGCCTGGAGCGGAGGGGCGCGGGATGAAAAACTGTTTTTT
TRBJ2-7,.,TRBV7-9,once,CASSLTGYEQYF,TGTGCCAGCAGCTTAACGGGTTACGAGCAGTACTTC
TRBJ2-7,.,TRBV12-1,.,CASSYPHRDTGYYEQYF,TGTGCCAGCAGCTATCCCCACCGGGACACGGGATACTACGAGCAGTACTTC
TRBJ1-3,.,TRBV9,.,CASSVGLPGNTIYF,TGTGCCAGCAGCGTAGGTCTCCCGGGAAACACCATATATTTT
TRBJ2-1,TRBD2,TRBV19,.,CASTKTSGYNEQFF,TGTGCCAGTACCAAGACTAGCGGATACAATGAGCAGTTCTTC